This T cell receptor (beta chain) was retrieved from a study of glioma-infiltrating T cells after dendritic cell vaccination. Overall study: Glioblastoma patients came from Phase I and II dendritic cell vaccination trials. General study results and limits: Estimated pretreatment TIL content predicted outcome after dendritic cell vaccination.

With 5 bases clipped from V and 7 bases from J, the junction kept 8 bases outside the gene matches. The CDR3 length is 15 residues. The germline gives CDR1 LNHDA, CDR2 SQIVND (reference sequence). Stated time point: after dendritic cell vaccination, including at tumor progression/relapse. With respect to this clone: What it binds is unknown.

The immunoSEQ assay amplified TCRB CDR3 from up to roughly 2 ug DNA. Amplification used 60 V beta primers and 13 J beta primers. Libraries were prepared by immunoSEQ multiplex PCR; TCRdb keeps only in-frame clonotypes and omits some of them. The sample lists over 65,000 clones, about 85% occurring once. The sequence was obtained from a human donor with glioblastoma. The gene calls are TRBV19 and TRBJ1-4, with 9 bases identical to TRBD1. This specimen consisted of blood, obtained after dendritic cell vaccination. CDR3 amino acids: CASSSGQGKGEKLFF. The DNA for the CDR3 is TGTGCCAGTAGTTCCGGACAGGGGAAGGGTGAAAAACTGTTTTTT.